These 27 T cell receptor beta chains were all obtained from the same sample, sequenced in a study of T cell responses to AZD1222 COVID-19 vaccine. TCRdb keeps only in-frame clones here, not all; method: immunoSEQ multiplex PCR. Seen here are over 50,000 clones, approximately 84% observed once, and the top ten hold around 27%. Here the sequenced sample was peripheral blood, taken on day 0 of AZD1222 vaccination. The receptors here all came from an adult in good health.

The V call is TRBV7-9, the J call TRBJ1-2, with 12 nucleotides matching TRBD1. With V trimmed by 7 bases and J by 4 bases, 7 bases remained unmatched. Per the germline V gene, CDR1 is SEHNR and CDR2 is FQNEAQ (reference sequence). This CDR3 has 15 residues. The CDR3 region has the DNA TGTGCCAGCACCGAGGTGGGACAGGGGGCCTATGGCTACACCTTC. It codes for CASTEVGQGAYGYTF.

The CDR3, as DNA: TGTGCCAGCAGCCCATACAGGGTGGGGAGGGGAGCTTTCTTT. This translates into CASSPYRVGRGAFF. This chain uses TRBV7-2 with TRBJ1-1; D perhaps matches TRBD1 (6 bases). This CDR3 has 14 amino acids. The germline V gene has CDR1 SGHTA and CDR2 FQGNSA. Trimming removed 5 bases from V and 10 bases from J, with 20 bases in between.

This rearrangement joins TRBV6-5 to TRBJ2-7; D is possibly TRBD2 (7 bases). Trimming removed 5 bases from V and 5 bases from J, with 16 bases in between. The CDR3 loop spans 14 amino acids. Germline lookup yields CDR1 MNHEY and CDR2 SVGAGI. The CDR3 DNA sequence: TGTGCCAGCAGTCGTCCCGGGGGGCTGAACGAGCAGTACTTC. Protein sequence: CASSRPGGLNEQYF.

V and J are TRBV5-1 and TRBJ1-2; TRBD1 agrees at 7 bases. V dropped 4 bases and J dropped 6; count of bases not matched to a gene: 15. CDR3 size: 16 residues. Germline V gives CDR1 SGHRS, CDR2 YFSETQ. CDR3 sequence reads: CASSVRGLEGGDGYTF. In DNA, the CDR3 is TGCGCCAGCAGCGTGAGGGGGCTTGAGGGAGGGGATGGCTACACCTTC.

Here the CDR3 DNA reads TGTGCCAGTAGTTCCACGACTAGCAATGAGCAGTTCTTC. Amino acids: CASSSTTSNEQFF. The chain couples TRBV19 to TRBJ2-1; tentative D call: TRBD2 (6 bases). CDR3 length equals 13 residues. Per the germline V gene, CDR1 is LNHDA and CDR2 is SQIVND (reference sequence). V was cut by 5 bases and J by 6 bases, with 11 bases left in between.

CDR3 amino acids: CASRGGDNSPLHF. Here the CDR3 DNA reads TGTGCCAGCAGAGGGGGAGATAATTCACCCCTCCACTTT. The V call is TRBV2, the J call TRBJ1-6, with a weak D call TRBD1 (6 bases). This CDR3 has 13 residues. V was pared by 6 bases and J by 5 bases, with 8 bases between. Germline V CDR1 and CDR2: SNHLY, FYNNEI.

CDR3 nucleotides: TGCAGCGTTGAAAAACAGGGGGCGATCTATGGCTACACCTTC. Translated: CSVEKQGAIYGYTF. The rearrangement uses TRBV29-1 and TRBJ1-2, with TRBD1 matching over 9 bases. Germline loops: CDR1 SQVTM, CDR2 ANQGSEA. The CDR3 totals 14 residues. Germline trimming cut 2 bases from V and 4 bases from J; bases unmatched to any gene: 5.

This clone was recorded once. The chain has TRBV28 and TRBJ2-2; the D gene is possibly TRBD2 (5 bases). This CDR3 has 15 residues. Germline V gene lookup returns CDR1 MDHEN and CDR2 SYDVKM. Trimming stripped 2 bases from V and 4 bases from J, with 11 bases between. CDR3 region: CASSLEGSGTGELFF. The CDR3, as DNA: TGTGCCAGCAGTTTAGAGGGCTCTGGCACCGGGGAGCTGTTTTTT.

The chain is built from TRBV28 and TRBJ2-5; 7 nucleotides line up with TRBD1. Looked up from germline, CDR1 is MDHEN and CDR2 is SYDVKM. There are 14 residues in the CDR3. V lost 2 bases to trimming and J lost 5 bases; unmatched junction nucleotides: 5. CDR3 loop: CASSLKGAGETQYF. The CDR3 nucleotides are TGTGCCAGCAGTTTAAAGGGGGCAGGGGAGACCCAGTACTTC.

This clone was seen a single time. The J gene is TRBJ2-3, the V gene TRBV14; 10 positions match TRBD1. J lost 1 base, V lost 6 bases, and 4 bases had no gene match. Germline lookup yields CDR1 SGHDN and CDR2 FVKESK. The CDR3 has 15 residues. The CDR3 nucleotides are TGTGCCAGCAGGCTCGGGACAGGGGGCACAGATACGCAGTATTTT. Translation: CASRLGTGGTDTQYF.

This clone has a handful of counts. The V and J genes are TRBV4-3 and TRBJ2-1; the D gene is possibly TRBD1 (5 bases). The germline CDR1 and CDR2 sequences are LGHNA and YSLEER. V shed 0 bases and J shed 4 bases, with 19 bases lying between them. The length of the CDR3 is 18 residues. The DNA for the CDR3 is TGCGCCAGCAGCCAAGATTTGGGGATGGGCAGGGCTTACAATGAGCAGTTCTTC. This codes for CASSQDLGMGRAYNEQFF.

The chain has TRBV5-1 and TRBJ2-3; 9 positions agree with TRBD2. V was clipped by 3 bases and J by 1 base; unmatched bases: 9. Germline V gives CDR1 SGHRS, CDR2 YFSETQ. This CDR3 contains 17 residues. CDR3: CASSSHSGGGRTDTQYF. CDR3 in DNA: TGCGCCAGCAGCTCCCATAGCGGGGGAGGGCGCACAGATACGCAGTATTTT.

The chain couples TRBV6-1 to TRBJ1-6, with unresolved D. The CDR3 is made up of 17 amino acids. Trimming left V 3 bases short and J 0 bases short, with 12 bases between. In germline, CDR1 is MNHNS, CDR2 SASEGT. The CDR3 protein is CASSDPHLSSYNSPLHF. The DNA for the CDR3 is TGTGCCAGCAGTGATCCCCACCTGAGCTCCTATAATTCACCCCTCCACTTT.

The J gene is TRBJ2-7, the V gene TRBV12-3 or TRBV12-4, with a possible D match to TRBD2 (6 bases). V was cut by 8 bases and J by 6 bases, with 17 bases left in between. The length of the CDR3 is 13 residues. CDR3 loop: CASRTTGEGEQYF. DNA of the CDR3: TGTGCCAGCCGAACGACGGGAGAGGGCGAGCAGTACTTC.

This sequence joins TRBV29-1 and TRBJ1-2; no definite D call. In germline, CDR1 is SQVTM, CDR2 ANQGSEA. The germline V and J ends were trimmed by 4 bases and 2 bases, with 14 bases remaining between them. This CDR3 region has 14 residues. The CDR3 nucleotides read TGCAGCGTTGGAGGCAGCGGAGAGAACTATGGCTACACCTTC. Translation: CSVGGSGENYGYTF. The full variable domain, in which reference TRBV29-1 and TRBJ1-2 provide the parts outside the CDR3, is SAVISQKPSRDICQRGTSLTIQCQVDSQVTMMFWYRQQPGQSLTLIATANQGSEATYESGFVIDKFPISRPNLTFSTLTVSNMSPEDSSIYLCSVGGSGENYGYTFGSGTRLTVV.

The V and J genes are TRBV5-1 and TRBJ1-1; D may be TRBD1 (6 bases). The V gene lost 4 bases and the J gene lost 0 bases, with 13 bases spanning the gap. The CDR3 consists of 15 residues. Germline lookup yields CDR1 SGHRS and CDR2 YFSETQ. CDR3 region: CASSIGQFVNTEAFF. Here the CDR3 DNA reads TGCGCCAGCAGCATCGGACAGTTCGTGAACACTGAAGCTTTCTTT.

This clone was detected only a few times. The chain joins TRBV7-9 to TRBJ2-1, with D unclear. Germline V gene lookup returns CDR1 SEHNR and CDR2 FQNEAQ (reference sequence). Trimming pared 5 bases from V and 7 bases from J, leaving 9 bases between. The CDR3 contains 12 residues. The CDR3 nucleotides read TGTGCCAGCAGCCAAGGCTCGAATGAGCAGTTCTTC. Translation gives CASSQGSNEQFF.

The J gene is TRBJ1-1, the V gene TRBV5-1; 8 bases match TRBD1. This CDR3 spans 16 amino acids. V trimming: 3 bases; J trimming: 1 base; junction bases outside the gene matches: 8. Looked up from germline, CDR1 is SGHRS and CDR2 is YFSETQ. The CDR3 region has the DNA TGCGCCAGCAGCTACCGGACAGGGAGGAAGAACACTGAAGCTTTCTTT. Residues: CASSYRTGRKNTEAFF.

The chain couples TRBV6-2 or TRBV6-3 to TRBJ2-1; TRBD2 is a possible D gene (6 bases). In germline, CDR1 is MNHEY, CDR2 SVGEGT. The CDR3 length is 13 residues. V was pared by 0 bases and J by 8 bases, with 8 bases between. The CDR3 loop reads CASSYSAGHEQFF. The CDR3 coding sequence is TGTGCCAGCAGTTACTCGGCGGGACATGAGCAGTTCTTC.

The rearrangement joins TRBV4-3 to TRBJ1-2; D call uncertain. Germline V lookup: CDR1 LGHNA, CDR2 YSLEER. Trimming cost V 0 bases and J 2 bases, with 10 bases left between them. The CDR3 totals 15 residues. CDR3 residues: CASSQEYGLNYGYTF. CDR3 coding DNA: TGCGCCAGCAGCCAAGAATACGGACTAAACTATGGCTACACCTTC.

The genes are TRBV2 and TRBJ2-7; TRBD1 matches at 7 bases. V was pared by 5 bases and J by 3 bases, with 13 bases of the junction left unmatched. Germline-derived CDR1 and CDR2 are SNHLY and FYNNEI. The CDR3 totals 16 residues. This chain's CDR3 is CASSPAGDRVDYEQYF. Here the CDR3 DNA reads TGTGCCAGCAGTCCAGCCGGCGACAGGGTGGACTACGAGCAGTACTTC.

The chain has TRBV4-3 and TRBJ1-1, with D hard to call. CDR1 is LGHNA, CDR2 YSLEER, per germline. This CDR3 has 14 amino acids. Trimming left V 0 bases short and J 3 bases short, with 8 bases between. CDR3 in DNA: TGCGCCAGCAGCCAAGATTCCCGGGACACTGAAGCTTTCTTT. It translates to CASSQDSRDTEAFF.

The CDR3: CASSLEVRESQETQYF. The CDR3 region has the DNA TGCGCCAGCAGCTTGGAAGTGCGGGAGAGCCAAGAGACCCAGTACTTC. The chain recombines TRBV5-1 with TRBJ2-5, with 7 bases identical to TRBD2. The CDR3 is 16 amino acids. Unmatched junction bases numbered 6, after V lost 0 bases and J lost 1 base. The V gene's germline CDR1 is SGHRS and CDR2 YFSETQ.

The chain has TRBV29-1 and TRBJ1-2; D is unresolved. Trimming removed 5 bases from V and 4 bases from J, with 5 bases in between. CDR3 length: 10 residues. Germline CDR1 is SQVTM and CDR2 is ANQGSEA. Written as DNA, the CDR3 is TGCAGCGTTTTGAGCTATGGCTACACCTTC. Protein sequence: CSVLSYGYTF.

Here the CDR3 reads CASGLESGMNTDTQYF. CDR3 sequence (DNA): TGTGCTAGTGGTTTGGAATCCGGGATGAACACAGATACGCAGTATTTT. The V gene is TRBV12-5, the J gene TRBJ2-3; D perhaps matches TRBD2 (5 bases). Trimming stripped 1 base from V and 2 bases from J, with 13 bases between. CDR1 and CDR2 (germline): LGHNT, FRNRAP. This CDR3 is built from 16 residues.

V is TRBV19 and J is TRBJ1-2, with TRBD1 matching over 10 bases. V gave up 3 bases and J gave up 4 bases; unmatched junction bases: 2. Per the germline V gene, CDR1 is LNHDA and CDR2 is SQIVND (reference sequence). The CDR3 runs 14 residues. CDR3 sequence (DNA): TGTGCCAGTAGTATCGGGACAGGGGTCTATGGCTACACCTTC. Translation: CASSIGTGVYGYTF. The full variable domain, in which reference TRBV19 and TRBJ1-2 provide the parts outside the CDR3, is DGGITQSPKYLFRKEGQNVTLSCEQNLNHDAMYWYRQDPGQGLRLIYYSQIVNDFQKGDIAEGYSVSREKKESFPLTVTSAQKNPTAFYLCASSIGTGVYGYTFGSGTRLTVV.

This clone was seen just once. V gene TRBV27 combines with J gene TRBJ1-5; D call uncertain. Per the germline V gene, CDR1 is MNHEY and CDR2 is SMNVEV (reference sequence). V dropped 6 bases and J dropped 2 bases, with 11 bases sitting between them. The CDR3 is 14 residues long. The CDR3 DNA follows: TGTGCCAGCAGCGCGGTCGGGGGCAATCAGCCCCAGCATTTT. Its protein product is CASSAVGGNQPQHF.